Sequencing of this T cell receptor (beta chain) was carried out in a study of T cells in Graves' hyperthyroidism and ophthalmopathy. Study-level findings and limits: Before onset, by a median of 6.5 months, the model predicted ophthalmopathy.

The study excluded patients with uncontrolled infection, other autoimmune disease, pregnancy or lactation. This clonotype turned up a few times. Its matching antigen is unknown. What was amplified from RNA transcripts were TCR beta CDR3 regions. Carried out on the TCR CDR3, a first-round RT-PCR used the HTBI primer set. One entry per CDR3 protein results from TCRdb running MiXCR on the multiplex PCR reads. This sample yields under 400,000 distinct CDR3 sequences, of which 15% to 20% are seen a single time; around 50% belongs to the top ten. Looked up from germline, CDR1 is MGHRA and CDR2 is YSYEKL. The V segment lost 0 bases and the J segment 0 bases; nucleotides outside the gene matches: 7. The length of the CDR3 is 19 residues.

The clonotype originates from a woman aged 45 to 65 with Graves' hyperthyroidism. Sequenced: blood. V and J are TRBV4-1 and TRBJ1-5, with 11 bases that match TRBD1. CDR3 DNA sequence: TGCGCCAGCAGCCAAGATCGGGGGACAGGGGGTCTTAGCAATCAGCCCCAGCATTTT. Translation: CASSQDRGTGGLSNQPQHF.